Shown below are 15 T cell receptor beta chains from a single sample sequenced in a study of tumor-infiltrating lymphocytes in primary liver carcinoma. Unsorted whole blood supplied the RNA, and germline DNA was extracted too. Starting from around 0.45 ug of total RNA, TCR beta cDNA was produced with a primer in the constant region. Libraries covering TCR beta were generated through three nested multiplex PCR rounds (using a slightly modified ARM-PCR). Use of TRBV1-TRBV30 forward primers with a C-beta reverse primer characterized the first two PCR rounds, which lasted roughly 9 cycles each. TCRdb fed the multiplex PCR reads into MiXCR, producing one record per CDR3 protein. The data hold 310,000 or so distinct CDR3 sequences, with 65% observed a single time. The source material was peripheral blood. The source is a man aged 35 to 55 with primary liver carcinoma and hepatitis B virus infection.

This clonotype was counted a few times. At one boundary the junction diverges from the germline segment, which might be a read error. The rearrangement uses TRBV10-3 and TRBJ2-7, with 8 bases aligning to TRBD1. From germline, CDR1 is ENHRY and CDR2 SYGVKD. The CDR3 has 16 residues. In DNA form, the CDR3 reads TGTGCCATTAGTGAGTCCTTCCAGGGGGCTTTATACGAGCAGTACTTC. Translating gives CAISESFQGALYEQYF.

The rearrangement uses TRBV5-4 and TRBJ1-1; D gene uncertain. The length of the CDR3 is 13 residues. Germline CDR1 is SGHNT and CDR2 is YYREEE (reference sequence). The V end lost 6 bases, the J end lost 4 bases, and 13 bases lay between the germline ends. This CDR3 is CASNHNWGTEAFF. CDR3 nucleotide sequence: TGTGCCAGCAACCATAATTGGGGCACTGAAGCTTTCTTT.

Of note for this clonotype: No conserved phenylalanine or tryptophan is present at the end of the CDR3, so a read error is the likely explanation. The V call is TRBV14, the J call TRBJ2-1; 11 bases align to TRBD2. The germline V gene has CDR1 SGHDN and CDR2 FVKESK. The ends lost 7 bases at V and 7 bases at J; junction bases unmatched: 12. The CDR3 runs 16 residues. CDR3 sequence reads: CASIERLSGRDNEQFL. DNA for the CDR3: TGTGCCAGCATCGAAAGGCTTAGCGGGAGGGATAATGAGCAGTTCCTC.

With respect to this clonotype: A much more abundant neighbour one base away suggests this may be a read error. Given the absence of the conserved phenylalanine or tryptophan at the CDR3 end, a read error is likely. The chain employs TRBV30 and TRBJ2-3; tentatively, D is TRBD1 or TRBD2 (5 bases each). This CDR3 spans 14 amino acids. V lost 0 bases to trimming and J lost 5 bases, with 12 bases between them. CDR1 and CDR2 from the germline V gene are GTSNPN and SVGIG (reference sequence). DNA for the CDR3: TGTGCCTGGAGTGTGGCTGGGGGTCAAGATACGCAGTATCTT. Translation gives CAWSVAGGQDTQYL.

The count of this clonotype is one. A single base separates this from a much larger clone, so it may be a read error. This rearrangement joins TRBV30 to TRBJ1-1; 7 bases match TRBD1. The CDR3 consists of 15 residues. Germline CDR1 and CDR2: GTSNPN and SVGIG (reference sequence). The CDR3 sequence is CAWRKPGTANTGAFF. The DNA of the CDR3 is TGTGCCTGGAGGAAGCCCGGGACAGCGAACACTGGAGCTTTCTTT.

The chain's CDR3 is CASSPGTSGRCEQYF. CDR3 nucleotide sequence: TGTGCCAGCAGCCCAGGAACTAGCGGGAGATGCGAGCAGTACTTC. This chain uses TRBV11-2 with TRBJ2-7, with 11 bases lining up with TRBD2. The germline V gene encodes CDR1 SGHAT and CDR2 FQNNGV. The CDR3 runs to 15 residues. V was pared by 5 bases and J by 6 bases, with 9 bases of the junction left unmatched.

This clonotype was seen at least ten times. The rearrangement links TRBV6-6 to TRBJ2-7, with D tentatively TRBD1 or TRBD2 (5 bases each). The length of the CDR3 is 14 residues. Germline V CDR1 and CDR2: MNHNY, SVGAGI (reference sequence). The V and J ends lost 4 bases and 6 bases respectively, with 16 bases between them. CDR3 region: CASSFRGSGLEQYF. CDR3 sequence (DNA): TGTGCCAGCAGTTTCCGGGGCAGTGGTCTCGAGCAGTACTTC.

On this clonotype: An end of the junction does not agree with germline; a read error may underlie this. J is TRBJ2-3 and V is TRBV5-5, with D unresolved. The CDR3 runs 15 residues. Germline V gene lookup returns CDR1 SGHKS and CDR2 YYEKEE (reference sequence). The CDR3 nucleotides read TGTGCCAGCAGCTCCGGGTCAGAGGTCTCGGATACGCAGTACTTT. This encodes CASSSGSEVSDTQYF.

On this clonotype: An end of the junction does not agree with germline; a read error may underlie this. The rearrangement links TRBV5-5 to TRBJ1-2; the D gene is possibly TRBD1 (5 bases). The CDR3 is 15 amino acids. CDR1 SGHKS and CDR2 YYEKEE come from the germline V gene (reference sequence). CDR3 sequence reads: CVSSLEPGRNYGYTF. CDR3 coding DNA: TGTGTCAGCAGCTTGGAGCCGGGACGGAACTATGGCTACACCTTC.

Note on this clonotype: The junction and the germline gene differ at one end; a read error may be behind it. This chain uses TRBV6-2 or TRBV6-3 with TRBJ1-5; 8 bases align to TRBD1. Germline assignment: CDR1 MNHEY and CDR2 SVGEGT. There are 14 residues in the CDR3. DNA for the CDR3: TGTGCCAGCAGCCCCGGGACAGGTCCAAGACCCCGGCATTTT. This sequence encodes CASSPGTGPRPRHF.

With regard to this clonotype: Possible read error: a much larger clone is one base away. This chain links TRBV10-3 with TRBJ2-7, with D maybe TRBD2 (6 bases). From germline, CDR1 is ENHRY and CDR2 SYGVKD. CDR3 length: 12 amino acids. The CDR3 DNA follows: TGTGCCATCAGTGTAACGGACTACGACCAGTACTTC. Its protein is CAISVTDYDQYF.

The rearrangement joins TRBV6-2 or TRBV6-3 to TRBJ1-2; D is possibly TRBD1 (6 bases). V lost 0 bases and J lost 9, with 11 bases in between. This CDR3 is built from 13 residues. Germline V gives CDR1 MNHEY, CDR2 SVGEGT. CDR3 protein: CASSYSTGSSYTF. CDR3 DNA sequence: TGTGCCAGCAGTTACTCTACAGGGAGTAGCTACACCTTC.

A remark on this clonotype: This may arise from a read error, as a much more abundant clone is one base away. This chain uses TRBV10-3 with TRBJ2-1; 7 bases map to TRBD1. In germline, CDR1 is ENHRY, CDR2 SYGVKD. The CDR3 has 15 amino acids. The CDR3 DNA reads TGTGTCATCAGTGAGGGGGACAGAGGAAACAATGAGCAGTTCTTC. This encodes CVISEGDRGNNEQFF.

A word on this clonotype: A read error is possible here, since a much larger clone lies one base away. V is TRBV29-1 and J is TRBJ2-2; D possibly corresponds to TRBD2 (5 bases). The germline V gene encodes CDR1 SQVTM and CDR2 ANQGSEA. This CDR3 region has 17 residues. CDR3 coding DNA: TGCAGCGTCCTTCACTTACAAGGACCCACGAACACCGGGGAGCTGTCTTTT. Translation: CSVLHLQGPTNTGELSF.

This clonotype was seen many times. The J gene is TRBJ1-5, the V gene TRBV6-6, with 7 bases aligning to TRBD1. CDR1 and CDR2 (germline): MNHNY, SVGAGI (reference sequence). CDR3 size: 16 residues. Losses at the gene ends were 6 bases for V and 3 bases for J; bases not matched to a gene: 11. CDR3 in DNA: TGTGCCAGCAGGTCTTTCGGGACAGTCCCCAATCAGCCCCAGCATTTT. Translating it yields CASRSFGTVPNQPQHF.